Listed here are 9 T cell receptor beta chains from one sample, sequenced in a study of response to subunit inactivated influenza vaccine. MiXCR, applied by TCRdb to the RT-PCR reads, yields one record per CDR3 protein. Of approximately 530,000 distinct CDR3 sequences listed, more than 7% are singletons. The source material was PBMCs from blood, sampled around 25 months after vaccination. The receptors here all came from a man between 50 and 70 years old who received an inactivated influenza vaccine.

This clonotype came up a few times. In nucleotides, the CDR3 is TGTGCCAGCAGTTCCCCCGGGACTAGCGGTGAAGAGACCCAGTACTTC. The encoded protein is CASSSPGTSGEETQYF. This chain uses TRBV12-3 or TRBV12-4 with TRBJ2-5; the match to TRBD2 covers 11 bases. J gave up 3 bases and V 4 bases, and 7 bases lay outside the gene matches. The CDR3 is 16 residues long.

The chain carries TRBV11-2 and TRBJ2-6; 7 bases fit TRBD1. CDR3 length equals 19 residues. V shed 4 bases and J 0 bases; nucleotides not matched to a gene: 12. The germline V gene encodes CDR1 SGHAT and CDR2 FQNNGV. The CDR3 here is CASSSAQGETHSGANVLTF. The CDR3 DNA is TGTGCCAGCAGCTCCGCCCAGGGGGAAACCCACTCTGGGGCCAACGTCCTGACTTTC.

In this sample, this clonotype turned up many times. The chain couples TRBV4-2 to TRBJ2-3, with 9 positions matching TRBD2. The V gene end was trimmed by 1 base and the J gene end by 3 bases; junction bases not matched to a gene: 5. Germline CDR1 LGHNA, CDR2 YNFKEQ. The CDR3 consists of 16 residues. CDR3 DNA: TGTGCCAGCAGCCAAGCTGGTAGCGGGGGTACAGATACGCAGTATTTT. It encodes CASSQAGSGGTDTQYF.

The rearrangement joins TRBV30 to TRBJ1-5; D unresolved. The CDR3 consists of 14 residues. Germline assignment: CDR1 GTSNPN and CDR2 SVGIG (reference sequence). V was shortened by 4 bases and J by 4 bases, with 14 bases between the two germline ends. CDR3 sequence: CAWTRSSTNQPQHF. The CDR3 DNA is TGTGCCTGGACCCGTTCTTCGACTAATCAGCCCCAGCATTTT.

V and J are TRBV21-1 and TRBJ2-6; no check of the table's D call, TRBD1, against the DNA was made. TRBV21-1 is described as a pseudogene. This CDR3 comprises 23 residues. The CDR3 loop reads CASSKKAGYRVSPLSSGANVLTF. CDR3 bases: TGTGCCAGCAGCAAAAAGGCGGGGTACAGGGTTTCCCCTCTATCCTCTGGGGCCAACGTCCTGACTTTC.

This clonotype occurred many times. V usage is TRBV4-2 and J usage is TRBJ2-1, with 12 positions matching TRBD2. There are 16 residues in the CDR3. The ends lost 0 bases at V and 7 bases at J; junction bases unmatched: 4. Per germline, CDR1 LGHNA and CDR2 YNFKEQ. CDR3 loop: CASSQDPTSGSNEQFF. The DNA of the CDR3 is TGTGCCAGCAGCCAAGATCCGACTAGCGGGAGTAATGAGCAGTTCTTC.

This clonotype was seen more than once but under ten times. This sequence joins TRBV3-1 and TRBJ2-2; a weak D match, TRBD1 (5 bases). The CDR3 runs to 14 residues. The V and J ends lost 0 bases and 6 bases respectively, with 8 bases between them. Germline-derived CDR1 and CDR2 are LGHDT and YNNKEL (reference sequence). In DNA form, the CDR3 reads TGTGCCAGCAGCCAAGATCAGGGCGCCGGGGAGCTGTTTTTT. Its translation is CASSQDQGAGELFF.

This clonotype was seen ten or more times. The genes are TRBV27 and TRBJ2-3; 8 bases agree with TRBD2. CDR1 MNHEY and CDR2 SMNVEV come from the germline V gene (reference sequence). The V segment lost 1 base and the J segment 1 base; nucleotides outside the gene matches: 4. This CDR3 spans 16 amino acids. CDR3 protein: CASSLLVAGRTDTQYF. Here the CDR3 DNA reads TGTGCCAGCAGTTTATTGGTAGCGGGACGCACAGATACGCAGTATTTT.

This chain uses TRBV10-3 with TRBJ2-2, with D hard to call. Germline V gene lookup returns CDR1 ENHRY and CDR2 SYGVKD. The length of the CDR3 is 14 residues. Trimming shortened V by 11 bases and J by 6 bases, and 19 bases separated the two germline ends. The CDR3 loop is CALRRATGSGELFF. The CDR3 region has the DNA TGTGCCCTTCGTAGAGCCACCGGTTCCGGGGAGCTGTTTTTT.